The sequence of this T cell receptor beta chain was determined in a study of T cells expressing NK-cell markers. As for the study in general: Sequencing of TCR beta repertoires drew on sorted CD3+CD56+NKG2C+, CD3+CD56+NKG2C- and CD3+CD56-NKG2C+ T cells.

Comments on this clonotype: What it binds is unknown.

General study results and limits: Similarly, these clonotypes led the CD3+CD56-NKG2C+ fraction as well in a handful of donors.

5'RACE template switching built TCR beta cDNA with unique molecular identifiers. TCRdb reprocessed the 5' RACE reads, with one entry per CDR3 protein and no DNA. The sample's table shows about 300,000 distinct CDR3 sequences. Germline CDR1 is DFQATT and CDR2 is SNEGSKA (reference sequence). The CDR3 has 16 residues. The sequenced material came from blood T cells: a sorted CD56 or NKG2C T cell subset, CD4+ or CD8+ T cells, or bulk PBMC T cells (not recorded which). The rearrangement links TRBV20-1 to TRBJ2-7; checking the TCRdb D call of TRBD2 is not possible without DNA. This TCR derives from a woman aged 18 to 75 in good health. CDR3 region: CSAAEGGSSAYYEQYF.